The 26 T cell receptor beta chains below all came from one sample that was sequenced in a study of cytomegalovirus exposure and HLA in healthy donors. 60 Vbeta and 13 Jbeta primers were used in PCR. The method was immunoSEQ multiplex PCR; TCRdb's version includes in-frame clones alone and lacks a portion of them. The table has under 200,000 clones, 60% to 85% seen once; the top ten hold around 3%. Input material: PBMCs. All receptors derive from a woman in her 50s in good health and CMV-seropositive.

The V gene is TRBV13, the J gene TRBJ2-7; 8 nucleotides align to TRBD2. Germline values: CDR1 PRHDT, CDR2 FYEKMQ (reference sequence). The CDR3 extends over 15 amino acids. Trimming at V came to 1 base and at J to 3 bases, leaving 5 bases not matched to a gene. Here the CDR3 reads CASSLAGLAGYEQYF. CDR3 in DNA: TGTGCCAGCAGCTTAGCCGGCCTAGCGGGCTACGAGCAGTACTTC. Based on the CDR3 plus reference TRBV13 and TRBJ2-7, the full variable domain is AAGVIQSPRHLIKEKRETATLKCYPIPRHDTVYWYQQGPGQDPQFLISFYEKMQSDKGSIPDRFSAQQFSDYHSELNMSSLELGDSALYFCASSLAGLAGYEQYFGPGTRLTVT.

The chain employs TRBV19 and TRBJ2-2, with 9 bases matching TRBD1. Germline values: CDR1 LNHDA, CDR2 SQIVND (reference sequence). The CDR3 is 18 amino acids. V was pared by 3 bases and J by 3 bases, with 11 bases of the junction left unmatched. The CDR3 region is CASSMAGTGLLDTGELFF. CDR3 DNA: TGTGCCAGTAGTATGGCTGGGACAGGGCTCTTGGACACCGGGGAGCTGTTTTTT.

In this sample, this clone turned up a few times. The chain recombines TRBV11-3 with TRBJ2-1; the D is unclear. Trimming left V 0 bases short and J 0 bases short, with 9 bases between. Germline CDR1 is SGHNT and CDR2 is YENEEA. The CDR3 totals 16 residues. The CDR3 DNA reads TGTGCCAGCAGCTTAGACCCTCGCAGCTCCTACAATGAGCAGTTCTTC. Amino acids: CASSLDPRSSYNEQFF.

The chain carries TRBV29-1 and TRBJ1-2; 10 nucleotides line up with TRBD1. Looked up from germline, CDR1 is SQVTM and CDR2 is ANQGSEA. The V gene end was trimmed by 7 bases and the J gene end by 1 base; junction bases not matched to a gene: 6. This CDR3 spans 14 amino acids. The CDR3 DNA reads as TGCAGCGCCGGGACAGGGGACGGTAACTATGGCTACACCTTC. The encoded protein is CSAGTGDGNYGYTF.

The J gene is TRBJ1-5, the V gene TRBV5-1, with a tentative D call TRBD1 (6 bases). V was pared by 0 bases and J by 1 base, with 8 bases between. The germline V gene encodes CDR1 SGHRS and CDR2 YFSETQ. CDR3 length: 15 residues. In DNA, the CDR3 is TGCGCCAGCAGCTTGGAGGGGGTGAGCAATCAGCCCCAGCATTTT. Its protein product is CASSLEGVSNQPQHF.

The chain combines TRBV7-9 with TRBJ2-7, with 9 bases identical to TRBD2. The CDR3 runs to 15 residues. After removal of 7 bases from V and 3 bases from J, the junction contained 10 bases not matched to a gene. CDR1 and CDR2 (germline): SEHNR, FQNEAQ (reference sequence). In DNA form, the CDR3 reads TGTGCCAGCACCCTGGGGGCGGGGGGGTACTACGAGCAGTACTTC. Protein product: CASTLGAGGYYEQYF.

This chain links TRBV6-1 with TRBJ1-2, with TRBD1 matching over 7 bases. The CDR3 runs to 16 residues. Germline CDR1 MNHNS, CDR2 SASEGT. J lost 4 bases, V lost 2 bases, and 10 bases had no gene match. CDR3 protein: CASSEWDSRYGYGYTF. CDR3 bases: TGTGCCAGCAGTGAATGGGACAGCCGATATGGCTATGGCTACACCTTC.

This clone was seen more than once but under ten times. The rearrangement joins TRBV27 to TRBJ1-2; 7 bases fit TRBD1. This CDR3 has 17 residues. In germline, CDR1 is MNHEY, CDR2 SMNVEV (reference sequence). J gave up 5 bases and V 4 bases, and 16 bases lay outside the gene matches. The CDR3 nucleotides are TGTGCCAGCAGTTCCGCCTCTACCAAGGGACAGCGGTATGGCTACACCTTC. This sequence encodes CASSSASTKGQRYGYTF.

The gene calls are TRBV2 and TRBJ1-2, with D maybe TRBD1 (6 bases). V dropped 6 bases and J dropped 7 bases, with 15 bases sitting between them. The CDR3 has 13 amino acids. CDR1 SNHLY and CDR2 FYNNEI come from the germline V gene. The chain's CDR3 is CASRGDIEGGYTF. Here the CDR3 DNA reads TGTGCCAGCAGGGGGGACATCGAGGGTGGCTACACCTTC. The variable domain in full, with the rest retrieved from reference TRBV2 and TRBJ1-2, is EPEVTQTPSHQVTQMGQEVILRCVPISNHLYFYWYRQILGQKVEFLVSFYNNEISEKSEIFDDQFSVERPDGSNFTLKIRSTKLEDSAMYFCASRGDIEGGYTFGSGTRLTVV.

The V call is TRBV30, the J call TRBJ2-1; 11 nucleotides match TRBD2. Germline V gene data show CDR1 as GTSNPN and CDR2 as SVGIG (reference sequence). The junction had 10 bases not matched to a gene; V was cut back by 2 bases and J by 4 bases. The CDR3 is 17 residues long. The CDR3 is CAWSLTGASGGYNEQFF. The CDR3 DNA sequence: TGTGCCTGGAGTCTCACCGGGGCTAGCGGGGGGTACAATGAGCAGTTCTTC.

The CDR3 loop reads CASSDSPQETQYF. CDR3 bases: TGTGCCAGCAGCGACAGCCCCCAAGAGACCCAGTACTTC. The chain is built from TRBV28 and TRBJ2-5; the D gene is possibly TRBD1 (5 bases). This CDR3 has 13 amino acids. CDR1 is MDHEN, CDR2 SYDVKM, per germline. V lost 6 bases and J 1 base, leaving 9 bases between the germline ends.

The chain is built from TRBV2 and TRBJ2-7, with D possibly being TRBD2 (5 bases). V was clipped by 1 base and J by 5 bases, with 9 bases between them. The CDR3 length is 13 residues. Germline V gene data show CDR1 as SNHLY and CDR2 as FYNNEI. CDR3 DNA: TGTGCCAGCAGTGAAGTGAGGGAAAACGAGCAGTACTTC. Protein: CASSEVRENEQYF.

This sequence joins TRBV10-3 and TRBJ2-3; TRBD1 matches 12 bases. There are 22 residues in the CDR3. V shed 3 bases, J shed 4 bases, and the junction held 23 bases outside the gene matches. Looked up from germline, CDR1 is ENHRY and CDR2 is SYGVKD. This CDR3 reads CAISDDVGGQGAAGGPADTQYF. The CDR3 bases are TGTGCCATCAGTGATGACGTGGGGGGACAGGGGGCCGCGGGAGGGCCGGCAGATACGCAGTATTTT.

Only one count was recorded for this clone. This rearrangement joins TRBV7-2 to TRBJ2-1; maybe TRBD2 (6 bases). Trimming took 1 base from V and 9 from J, leaving 10 bases between them. The germline gives CDR1 SGHTA, CDR2 FQGNSA. The CDR3 has 13 residues. CDR3 DNA: TGTGCCAGCAGCTTAGTCGGGGGTAGTGAGCAGTTCTTC. Encoded protein: CASSLVGGSEQFF.

The V gene is TRBV19, the J gene TRBJ2-1, with TRBD2 identical over 7 bases. This CDR3 comprises 18 residues. Germline-derived CDR1 and CDR2 are LNHDA and SQIVND (reference sequence). Trimming took 4 bases from V and 0 from J; bases not matched to a gene: 12. The CDR3 sequence is CASSNRDYGSYSYNEQFF. CDR3 bases: TGTGCCAGTAGTAACCGGGACTACGGGTCGTACTCCTACAATGAGCAGTTCTTC.

This chain uses TRBV20-1 with TRBJ2-2; D gene ambiguous. The CDR3 contains 11 residues. Trimming pared 4 bases from V and 6 bases from J, leaving 6 bases between. CDR1 is DFQATT, CDR2 SNEGSKA, per germline (reference sequence). The CDR3 sequence: CSATGPGELFF. The CDR3 nucleotides read TGCAGTGCTACTGGGCCCGGGGAGCTGTTTTTT.

This clone occurred a few times. This chain links TRBV5-4 with TRBJ1-2; maybe TRBD1 (5 bases). The CDR3 runs 15 residues. V was clipped by 0 bases and J by 4 bases, with 13 bases between them. CDR1 is SGHNT and CDR2 is YYREEE in the germline V gene (reference sequence). The CDR3 nucleotides are TGTGCCAGCAGCTTGGCCGCGCAGGGATCCTATGGCTACACCTTC. Its translation is CASSLAAQGSYGYTF.

The chain uses TRBV18 and TRBJ2-5, with D possibly TRBD1 on 5 matching bases. The V end lost 0 bases, the J end lost 5 bases, and 13 bases lay between the germline ends. The germline V gene has CDR1 KGHSH and CDR2 LQKENI. The CDR3 extends over 15 amino acids. The CDR3 reads CASSPPIQGKETQYF. The CDR3 coding sequence is TGTGCCAGCTCACCACCTATCCAGGGTAAGGAGACCCAGTACTTC. Full variable domain (outside the CDR3, taken from reference TRBV18 and TRBJ2-5): NAGVMQNPRHLVRRRGQEARLRCSPMKGHSHVYWYRQLPEEGLKFMVYLQKENIIDESGMPKERFSAEFPKEGPSILRIQQVVRGDSAAYFCASSPPIQGKETQYFGPGTRLLVL.

This clone was seen only a few times. The chain couples TRBV28 to TRBJ1-2; D is unclear. The CDR3 runs to 12 residues. CDR1 is MDHEN and CDR2 is SYDVKM in the germline V gene. V lost 5 bases, J lost 3 bases, and 7 bases lay in between. CDR3 nucleotides: TGTGCCAGCAGTCGGACTGACTATGGCTACACCTTC. Its protein is CASSRTDYGYTF.

V usage is TRBV7-9 and J usage is TRBJ1-2; no firm D call. Trimming stripped 0 bases from V and 7 bases from J, with 9 bases between. Germline assignment: CDR1 SEHNR and CDR2 FQNEAQ (reference sequence). The CDR3 covers 13 residues. The CDR3 bases are TGTGCCAGCAGCTTAGCGAGTTCAGGTGGCTACACCTTC. Translating it yields CASSLASSGGYTF.

The chain recombines TRBV21-1 with TRBJ1-1; the table's D call, TRBD1, was not checked against the DNA. TRBV21-1 is termed a pseudogene. The CDR3 is made up of 17 amino acids. CDR3 protein: CASSTSDRDRMNTEAFF. The CDR3 bases are TGTGCCAGCAGCACCTCGGACAGGGACCGTATGAACACTGAAGCTTTCTTT.

The rearrangement joins TRBV6-5 to TRBJ2-7; possible D gene TRBD2, 7 bases. The CDR3 runs 13 residues. Germline CDR1 is MNHEY and CDR2 is SVGAGI. V shed 7 bases and J shed 3 bases, with 13 bases lying between them. CDR3 amino acids: CASTKGEGYEQYF. In DNA, the CDR3 is TGTGCCAGCACCAAGGGGGAGGGCTACGAGCAGTACTTC.

This clone showed up just a few times. This chain's CDR3 is CASSLQVNTEAFF. The CDR3 coding sequence is TGTGCCAGCAGTTTACAGGTGAACACTGAAGCTTTCTTT. J is TRBJ1-1 and V is TRBV2, with a weak D call TRBD1 (5 bases). The CDR3 covers 13 residues. The germline V and J ends were trimmed by 5 bases and 0 bases, with 7 bases remaining between them. Looked up from germline, CDR1 is SNHLY and CDR2 is FYNNEI.

The chain uses TRBV7-9 and TRBJ1-1; 9 bases align to TRBD1. The CDR3 contains 15 residues. After removal of 4 bases from V and 9 bases from J, the junction contained 12 bases not matched to a gene. CDR1 and CDR2 (germline): SEHNR, FQNEAQ (reference sequence). CDR3 region: CASSSGAGTGRKAFF. Written as DNA, the CDR3 is TGTGCCAGCAGCTCAGGAGCGGGGACAGGGCGGAAAGCTTTCTTT.

The J gene is TRBJ2-3, the V gene TRBV30; 7 bases are shared with TRBD1. V lost 2 bases to trimming and J lost 3 bases; unmatched junction nucleotides: 11. The germline V gene has CDR1 GTSNPN and CDR2 SVGIG (reference sequence). The CDR3 loop spans 16 amino acids. CDR3 coding DNA: TGTGCCTGGAGTTCGAGGGGGCGCGCTAATACAGATACGCAGTATTTT. Translating it yields CAWSSRGRANTDTQYF.

V usage is TRBV5-3 and J usage is TRBJ1-5; D unresolved. TRBV5-3 is given ORF status, its function remaining uncertain. This CDR3 has 11 residues. V was cut by 4 bases and J by 4 bases, with 3 bases left in between. CDR3 sequence reads: CARSLNQPQHF. DNA for the CDR3: TGTGCCAGAAGCCTTAATCAGCCCCAGCATTTT.